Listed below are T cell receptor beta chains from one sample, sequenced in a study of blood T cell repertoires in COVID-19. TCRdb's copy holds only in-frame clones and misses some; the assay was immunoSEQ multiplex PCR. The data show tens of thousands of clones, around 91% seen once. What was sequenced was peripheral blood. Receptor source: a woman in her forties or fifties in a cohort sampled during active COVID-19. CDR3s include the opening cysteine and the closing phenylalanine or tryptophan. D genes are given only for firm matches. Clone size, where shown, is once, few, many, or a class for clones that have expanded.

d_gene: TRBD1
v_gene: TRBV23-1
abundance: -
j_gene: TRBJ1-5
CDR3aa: CASSQYMIGTGGQPQHF
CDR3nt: TGCGCCAGCAGTCAATATATGATAGGTACAGGGGGCCAGCCCCAGCATTTT

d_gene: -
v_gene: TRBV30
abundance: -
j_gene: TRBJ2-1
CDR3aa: CAWGLQGNEQFF
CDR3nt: TGTGCCTGGGGCCTACAGGGCAATGAGCAGTTCTTC

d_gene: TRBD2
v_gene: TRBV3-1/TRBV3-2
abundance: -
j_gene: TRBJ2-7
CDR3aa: CASTSGNSYEQYF
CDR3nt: TGTGCCAGCACTAGCGGTAACTCCTACGAGCAGTACTTC

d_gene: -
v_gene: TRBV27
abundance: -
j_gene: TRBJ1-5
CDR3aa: CASSSSGDNQPQHF
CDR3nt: TGTGCCAGCAGTTCATCAGGGGACAATCAGCCCCAGCATTTT

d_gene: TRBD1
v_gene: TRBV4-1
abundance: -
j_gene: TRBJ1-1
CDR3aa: CASSFKGQGVEAFF
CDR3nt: TGCGCCAGCAGCTTCAAAGGACAGGGGGTTGAAGCTTTCTTT

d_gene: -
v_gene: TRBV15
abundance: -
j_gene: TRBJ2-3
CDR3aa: CATSREGGPTQYF
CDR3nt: TGTGCCACCAGCAGAGAAGGAGGACCCACGCAGTATTTT

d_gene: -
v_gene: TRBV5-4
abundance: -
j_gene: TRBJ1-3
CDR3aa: CASSWGGTAGNTIYF
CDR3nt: TGTGCCAGCAGCTGGGGGGGGACTGCAGGAAACACCATATATTTT

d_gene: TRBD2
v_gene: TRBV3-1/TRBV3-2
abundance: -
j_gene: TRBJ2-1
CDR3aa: CASRTSGGAGNEQFF
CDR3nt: TGTGCCAGTAGGACTAGCGGGGGGGCGGGTAATGAGCAGTTCTTC

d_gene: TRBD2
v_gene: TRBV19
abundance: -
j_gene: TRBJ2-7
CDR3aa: CASSIVGLAGNEQYF
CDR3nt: TGTGCCAGTAGTATAGTCGGGCTAGCGGGCAACGAGCAGTACTTC

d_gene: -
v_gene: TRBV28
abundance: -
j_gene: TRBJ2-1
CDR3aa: CASSAGTGVGNEQFF
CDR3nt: TGTGCCAGCAGTGCCGGGACGGGGGTTGGCAATGAGCAGTTCTTC

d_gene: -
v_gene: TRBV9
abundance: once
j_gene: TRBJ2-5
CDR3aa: CASSVEGGRRETQYF
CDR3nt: TGTGCCAGCAGCGTTGAGGGGGGGAGACGAGAGACCCAGTACTTC

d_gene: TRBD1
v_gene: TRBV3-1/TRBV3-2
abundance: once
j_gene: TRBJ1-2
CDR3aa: CASSHLRGDREGYTF
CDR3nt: TGTGCCAGCAGCCACCTAAGGGGGGACAGGGAAGGCTACACCTTC

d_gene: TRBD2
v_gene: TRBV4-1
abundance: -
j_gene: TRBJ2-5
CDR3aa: CASSQGGAGGPEETQYF
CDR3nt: TGCGCCAGCAGCCAAGGGGGAGCGGGGGGGCCCGAAGAGACCCAGTACTTC

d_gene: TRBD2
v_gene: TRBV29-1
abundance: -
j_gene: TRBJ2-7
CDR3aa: CSVAGRAGMSYEQYF
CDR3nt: TGCAGCGTTGCCGGGCGAGCGGGGATGTCCTACGAGCAGTACTTC

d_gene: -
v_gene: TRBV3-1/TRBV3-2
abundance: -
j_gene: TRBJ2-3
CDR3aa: CASSQVVDILNTDTQYF
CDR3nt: TGTGCCAGCAGCCAAGTGGTAGACATTCTAAACACAGATACGCAGTATTTT

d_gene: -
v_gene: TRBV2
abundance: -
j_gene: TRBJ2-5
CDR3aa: CASRAQETQYF
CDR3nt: TGTGCCAGCAGAGCACAAGAGACCCAGTACTTC

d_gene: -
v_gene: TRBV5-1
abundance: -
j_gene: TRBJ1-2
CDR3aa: CASSLDPGANYGYTF
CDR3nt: TGCGCCAGCAGCTTGGACCCGGGAGCGAACTATGGCTACACCTTC